A selection of T cell receptor beta chains follows, all from one sample in a study of T cell responses to AZD1222 COVID-19 vaccine. Sequenced by immunoSEQ multiplex PCR; TCRdb stores in-frame clones only, minus some. The sample has 80,000 to 95,000 clones, about 91% seen once. The source material was peripheral blood, sampled on day 0 of AZD1222 vaccination. Receptors originate from an adult in good health. The CDR3 runs from the conserved cysteine through the conserved F or W. A D gene is named only where the DNA matches it firmly. Clone size is stated in some rows and not others, as once, few, many or a class when expanded.

j_gene	v_gene	abundance	d_gene	CDR3nt	CDR3aa
TRBJ2-1	TRBV6-1	-	-	TGTGCCAGCAGTGAAACATACTGGGGGAATGAGCAGTTCTTC	CASSETYWGNEQFF
TRBJ2-5	TRBV2	-	TRBD2	TGTGCCAGCAAGGGGGGCTTTGGGCTAGCGGGACGGGAGACCCAGTACTTC	CASKGGFGLAGRETQYF
TRBJ2-7	TRBV28	-	TRBD2	TGTGCCAGCAGTCCTGGGACTAGCGGCTACGAGCAGTACTTC	CASSPGTSGYEQYF
TRBJ2-4	TRBV6-5	once	-	TGTGCCAGCAGTTATACATCTCAGTACTTC	CASSYTSQYF
TRBJ2-7	TRBV4-1	-	TRBD2	TGCGCCAGCAGCCACTCTCAACGGCTAGCGGGAGTCGAGCAGTACTTC	CASSHSQRLAGVEQYF
TRBJ2-2	TRBV6-1	-	-	TGTGCCAGCAGTGAATCGGTGAAAGCCGGGGAGCTGTTTTTT	CASSESVKAGELFF
TRBJ1-4	TRBV5-1	-	-	TGCGCCAGCAAGGGGCAGGCCGCGACTAATGAAAAACTGTTTTTT	CASKGQAATNEKLFF
TRBJ2-1	TRBV11-1	-	TRBD2	TGTGCCAGCAGCTCCCGACTAGCGGGAGTTATCAATGAGCAGTTCTTC	CASSSRLAGVINEQFF
TRBJ2-3	TRBV18	-	-	TGTGCCAGCTCACGACTAGAGAGGACAGATACGCAGTATTTT	CASSRLERTDTQYF
TRBJ1-3	TRBV5-6	-	-	TGTGCCAGCAGCTTGAGGAGCGCCGGGACCTCTGGAAACACCATATATTTT	CASSLRSAGTSGNTIYF
TRBJ2-7	TRBV7-9	-	TRBD2	TGTGCCAGCAGCCCGACTAGCGGGAGCTCCTACGAGCAGTACTTC	CASSPTSGSSYEQYF
TRBJ2-7	TRBV29-1	-	TRBD1	TGCAGCGTTGCAACAGGGGAGACGCGCTACGAGCAGTACTTC	CSVATGETRYEQYF
TRBJ2-3	TRBV30	-	-	TGTGCCTGGAGTGTACAACAAGATACGCAGTATTTT	CAWSVQQDTQYF
TRBJ2-5	TRBV19	-	TRBD2	TGTGCCAGTAGGACTAGCGGGAGTTTAGGAGAGACCCAGTACTTC	CASRTSGSLGETQYF
TRBJ1-2	TRBV2	-	-	TGTGCCAGCAGTGTGGATAGGAATGGCTACACCTTC	CASSVDRNGYTF
TRBJ1-1	TRBV9	-	-	TGTGCCAGCAGCGTCCAACCCTTGGGCAGCGTGAACACTGAAGCTTTCTTT	CASSVQPLGSVNTEAFF
TRBJ1-6	TRBV14	-	-	TGTGCCAGCAGCCCGACGCGGACTGCCGGGTCCCTCCACTTT	CASSPTRTAGSLHF
TRBJ2-1	TRBV4-1	-	-	TGCGCCAGCAGCCAAGATCCTTCCCGGGACCCCGCGCCGTTCTTC	CASSQDPSRDPAPFF
TRBJ2-3	TRBV18	-	-	TGTGCCAGCTCACCGTTAGATACGCAGTATTTT	CASSPLDTQYF
TRBJ2-7	TRBV2	-	-	TGTGCCAGCAGTCCCGGGGTAGGGTGGAGCGAGCAGTACTTC	CASSPGVGWSEQYF
TRBJ1-1	TRBV7-9	-	-	TGTGCCAGCAGCTCGTCTCGACTCATCCAGGGCACTGAAGCTTTCTTT	CASSSSRLIQGTEAFF
TRBJ2-3	TRBV19	-	-	TGTGCCAGTAGTATATGGGGAGTTACAGATACGCAGTATTTT	CASSIWGVTDTQYF
TRBJ2-1	TRBV18	-	-	TGTGCCAGCTCACCGATTTACCCCCTGCACCGAGGGGGGAATGAGCAGTTCTTC	CASSPIYPLHRGGNEQFF
TRBJ2-2	TRBV2	-	-	TGTGCCAGCAGTGAAGCGAGAACAACCGGGGAGCTGTTTTTT	CASSEARTTGELFF
TRBJ2-7	TRBV28	-	-	TGTGCCAGCAGTGGACAGTACGAGCAGTACTTC	CASSGQYEQYF
TRBJ1-5	TRBV19	-	-	TGTGCCAGTAGTCGATCAGGCAGGGGAGCGGCGAGCAATCAGCCCCAGCATTTT	CASSRSGRGAASNQPQHF
TRBJ2-1	TRBV3-1/TRBV3-2	-	-	TGTGCCAGCAGCCAGGGTTATCGAGGCGGTGAGCAGTTCTTC	CASSQGYRGGEQFF
TRBJ2-1	TRBV29-1	-	-	TGCAGCGTACGGACAGCCGGCGGGCGCCGACTATACAATGAGCAGTTCTTC	CSVRTAGGRRLYNEQFF
TRBJ2-3	TRBV11-2	once	-	TGTGCCAGCAGCTTGCAGGGAACAGATACGCAGTATTTT	CASSLQGTDTQYF
TRBJ1-3	TRBV6-1	-	-	TGTGCCAGCAGTGATACGGGTAACGCCGGGAAAAACACCATATATTTT	CASSDTGNAGKNTIYF
TRBJ2-7	TRBV5-1	-	TRBD1	TGCGCCAGCAGCGGGGGACAGGGACTCTACGAGCAGTACTTC	CASSGGQGLYEQYF
TRBJ2-1	TRBV5-4	-	-	TGTGCCAGCAGCTTGCGACATTTGGGAGGCCGTACCGGCAATGAGCAGTTCTTC	CASSLRHLGGRTGNEQFF
TRBJ1-4	TRBV9	-	-	TGTGCCAGCAGCCCGACGACAGACAGTCGACTGTTTTTT	CASSPTTDSRLFF
TRBJ1-4	TRBV9	-	-	TGTGCCAGCAGCAGGGACTCCACCGATGAAAAACTGTTTTTT	CASSRDSTDEKLFF
TRBJ2-7	TRBV4-1	-	-	TGCGCCAGCAGCCAAGATTGGTCAGGGAGCTACGAGCAGTACTTC	CASSQDWSGSYEQYF
TRBJ2-1	TRBV7-2	-	-	TGTGCCAGCAGCTTAGGTCAAAAGTATGAGCAGTTCTTC	CASSLGQKYEQFF
TRBJ1-2	TRBV28	-	-	TGTGCCAGCACTCTAATCGGACGGGGACTGGATGGCTACACCTTC	CASTLIGRGLDGYTF
TRBJ2-6	TRBV4-1	few	-	TGCGCCAGCACCTCCACAGGGGGGGCCAACGTCCTGACTTTC	CASTSTGGANVLTF
TRBJ2-5	TRBV2	once	TRBD1	TGTGCCAGCACTCCGGGGACAGGCCCTGGGGAGACCCAGTACTTC	CASTPGTGPGETQYF
TRBJ2-7	TRBV11-2	-	TRBD1	TGTGCCAGCAGCGGCCTGGGGGGACAGGGCAAGGTGCACTTC	CASSGLGGQGKVHF
TRBJ1-5	TRBV28	-	-	TGTGCCAGCAGTTTATCAGGGAGCAATCAGCCCCAGCATTTT	CASSLSGSNQPQHF
TRBJ1-3	TRBV19	-	-	TGTGCCAGTAGGGACAGAAGCTCTGGAAACACCATATATTTT	CASRDRSSGNTIYF
TRBJ2-2	TRBV7-3	-	-	TGTGCCAGCAGCTCCGGACGGAACACCGGGGAGCTGTTTTTT	CASSSGRNTGELFF
TRBJ2-3	TRBV5-4	once	TRBD2	TGTGCCAGCAGCTTGGACCCGAGCGGGAATACGCAGTATTTT	CASSLDPSGNTQYF